These 7 T cell receptor beta chains share one sample of origin, sequenced in a study of blood T cell repertoires in COVID-19. The data were produced by immunoSEQ multiplex PCR, yet TCRdb's version contains in-frame clones alone and is incomplete. The sample records some 74,000 clones, 65% to 85% being singletons. Sequences were obtained from peripheral blood. The receptors come from a woman older than 75 with active or convalescent COVID-19.

This sequence joins TRBV27 and TRBJ1-1, with D perhaps matching TRBD1 (5 bases). The CDR3 sequence is 17 residues long. Trimming removed 2 bases from V and 6 bases from J, with 22 bases in between. CDR1 is MNHEY, CDR2 SMNVEV, per germline (reference sequence). CDR3 DNA: TGTGCCAGCAGTTTACAGATCCGTGACGGGGGTCGCCCTGAAGCTTTCTTT. Its translation: CASSLQIRDGGRPEAFF.

This chain uses TRBV29-1 with TRBJ2-3; 8 bases match TRBD2. The germline V gene encodes CDR1 SQVTM and CDR2 ANQGSEA. This CDR3 spans 19 amino acids. J gave up 1 base and V 0 bases, and 15 bases lay outside the gene matches. The CDR3: CSVEDLRNSGTRGTDTQYF. The DNA for the CDR3 is TGCAGCGTTGAAGATCTTCGAAACTCCGGGACTAGGGGCACAGATACGCAGTATTTT.

V is TRBV7-9 and J is TRBJ2-7; 9 bases are shared with TRBD2. The CDR3 is 17 residues long. Per the germline V gene, CDR1 is SEHNR and CDR2 is FQNEAQ (reference sequence). J lost 5 bases, V lost 4 bases, and 15 bases had no gene match. CDR3 amino acids: CASSSLGNSGSGNEQYF. Here the CDR3 DNA reads TGTGCCAGCAGCTCCCTGGGAAATAGCGGGAGTGGCAACGAGCAGTACTTC.

V is TRBV28 and J is TRBJ2-7; tentatively, D is TRBD1 (5 bases). This CDR3 is 15 amino acids long. Trimming took 5 bases from V and 3 from J, leaving 17 bases between them. Germline assignment: CDR1 MDHEN and CDR2 SYDVKM. The CDR3 spells CASSPSQGVVYEQYF. CDR3 DNA sequence: TGTGCCAGCAGTCCATCCCAGGGTGTTGTCTACGAGCAGTACTTC.

The sample holds a few counts of this clone. The J gene is TRBJ2-3, the V gene TRBV28, with 9 bases identical to TRBD2. The CDR3 extends over 13 amino acids. V lost 8 bases to trimming and J lost 6 bases; unmatched junction nucleotides: 6. Per germline, CDR1 MDHEN and CDR2 SYDVKM. CDR3 nucleotides: TGTGCCAGCGGGGGACTAGCTTCGGATACGCAGTATTTT. Translating gives CASGGLASDTQYF. Together with reference TRBV28 and TRBJ2-3, the CDR3 gives the full variable domain: DVKVTQSSRYLVKRTGEKVFLECVQDMDHENMFWYRQDPGLGLRLIYFSYDVKMKEKGDIPEGYSVSREKKERFSLILESASTNQTSMYLCASGGLASDTQYFGPGTRLTVL.

The chain carries TRBV19 and TRBJ2-7, with D perhaps matching TRBD1 (6 bases). The CDR3 runs to 14 residues. V was cut by 5 bases and J by 2 bases, with 13 bases left in between. Germline assignment: CDR1 LNHDA and CDR2 SQIVND (reference sequence). In DNA form, the CDR3 reads TGTGCCAGTAGTCCTCCGGGACACACCTACGAGCAGTACTTC. Protein sequence: CASSPPGHTYEQYF.

The chain carries TRBV7-9 and TRBJ1-5; 10 bases line up with TRBD1. This CDR3 is 16 amino acids long. V gave up 5 bases and J gave up 0 bases; unmatched junction bases: 4. In germline, CDR1 is SEHNR, CDR2 FQNEAQ (reference sequence). CDR3 nucleotides: TGTGCCAGCAGCGCGGGACAGGGGCATAGCAATCAGCCCCAGCATTTT. Translating it yields CASSAGQGHSNQPQHF. The whole variable domain, remainder taken from reference TRBV7-9 and TRBJ1-5, is DTGVSQNPRHKITKRGQNVTFRCDPISEHNRLYWYRQTLGQGPEFLTYFQNEAQLEKSRLLSDRFSAERPKGSFSTLEIQRTEQGDSAMYLCASSAGQGHSNQPQHFGDGTRLSIL.